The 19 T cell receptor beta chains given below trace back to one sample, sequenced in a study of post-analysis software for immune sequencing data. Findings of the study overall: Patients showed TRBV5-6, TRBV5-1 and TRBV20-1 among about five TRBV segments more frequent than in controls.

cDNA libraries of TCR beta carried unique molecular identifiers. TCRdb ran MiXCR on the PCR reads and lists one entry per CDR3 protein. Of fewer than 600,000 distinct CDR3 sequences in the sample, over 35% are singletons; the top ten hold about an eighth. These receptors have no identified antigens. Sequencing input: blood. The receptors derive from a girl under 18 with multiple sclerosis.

CDR3 in DNA: TGTGCTAGTGGTTTGTTCCGGGATCGCTCCTACAATGAGCAGTTCTTC. It is translated as CASGLFRDRSYNEQFF. The chain has TRBV12-5 and TRBJ2-1; tentatively, D is TRBD2 (5 bases). CDR1 and CDR2 from the germline V gene are LGHNT and FRNRAP. The CDR3 sequence is 16 residues long. Trimming removed 2 bases at V and 0 bases at J, with 11 bases between.

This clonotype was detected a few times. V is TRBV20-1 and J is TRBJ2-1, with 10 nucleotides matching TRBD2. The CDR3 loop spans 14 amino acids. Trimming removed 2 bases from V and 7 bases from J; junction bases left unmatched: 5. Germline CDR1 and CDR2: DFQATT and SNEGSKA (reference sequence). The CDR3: CSARLGLARNEQFF. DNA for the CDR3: TGCAGTGCTAGATTGGGACTAGCGAGAAATGAGCAGTTCTTC.

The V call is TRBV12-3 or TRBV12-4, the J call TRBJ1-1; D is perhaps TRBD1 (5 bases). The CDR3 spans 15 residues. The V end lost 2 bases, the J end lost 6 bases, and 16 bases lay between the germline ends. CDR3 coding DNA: TGTGCCAGCAGTTTAATTGGGGGTCTGGGGGCTGAAGCTTTCTTT. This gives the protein CASSLIGGLGAEAFF.

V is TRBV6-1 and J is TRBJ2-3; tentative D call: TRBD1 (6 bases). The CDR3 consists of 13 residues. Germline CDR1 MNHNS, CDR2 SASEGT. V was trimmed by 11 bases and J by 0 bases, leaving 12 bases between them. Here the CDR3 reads CAFGQISTDTQYF. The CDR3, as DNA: TGTGCCTTTGGACAGATAAGCACAGATACGCAGTATTTT.

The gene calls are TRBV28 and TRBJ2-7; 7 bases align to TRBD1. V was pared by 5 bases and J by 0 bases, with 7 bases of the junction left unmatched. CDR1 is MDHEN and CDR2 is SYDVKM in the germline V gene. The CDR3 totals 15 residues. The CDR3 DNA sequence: TGTGCCAGCAGTCCCCCCCGGGACAGCTCCTACGAGCAGTACTTC. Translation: CASSPPRDSSYEQYF.

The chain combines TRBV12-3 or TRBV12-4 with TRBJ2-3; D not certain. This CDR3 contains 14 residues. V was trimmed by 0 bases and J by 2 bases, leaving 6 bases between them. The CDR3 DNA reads TGTGCCAGCAGTTTAGCGGGGATCACAGATACGCAGTATTTT. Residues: CASSLAGITDTQYF.

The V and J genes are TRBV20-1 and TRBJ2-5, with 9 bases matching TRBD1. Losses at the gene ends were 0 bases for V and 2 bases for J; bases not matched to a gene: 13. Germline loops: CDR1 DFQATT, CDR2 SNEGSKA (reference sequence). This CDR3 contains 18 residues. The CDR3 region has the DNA TGCAGTGCTAGAGATGTTTGGAATGGACAGGGGCGTCAAGAGACCCAGTACTTC. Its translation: CSARDVWNGQGRQETQYF.

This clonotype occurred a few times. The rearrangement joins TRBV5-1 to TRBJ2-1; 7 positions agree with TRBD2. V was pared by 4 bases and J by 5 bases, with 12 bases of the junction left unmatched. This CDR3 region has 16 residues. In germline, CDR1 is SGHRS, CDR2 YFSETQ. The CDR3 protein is CASSEGLVAAHNEQFF. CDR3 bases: TGCGCCAGCAGCGAAGGACTAGTGGCGGCCCACAATGAGCAGTTCTTC.

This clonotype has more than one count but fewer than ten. DNA of the CDR3: TGTGCCAGCAGCATACCCCTCCCCGAGCAGTACTTC. It encodes CASSIPLPEQYF. This rearrangement joins TRBV7-9 to TRBJ2-7, with D hard to call. Trimming removed 5 bases from V and 6 bases from J, with 11 bases in between. This CDR3 is 12 amino acids long. From germline, CDR1 is SEHNR and CDR2 FQNEAQ (reference sequence). The full variable domain, in which reference TRBV7-9 and TRBJ2-7 provide the parts outside the CDR3, is DTGVSQNPRHKITKRGQNVTFRCDPISEHNRLYWYRQTLGQGPEFLTYFQNEAQLEKSRLLSDRFSAERPKGSFSTLEIQRTEQGDSAMYLCASSIPLPEQYFGPGTRLTVT.

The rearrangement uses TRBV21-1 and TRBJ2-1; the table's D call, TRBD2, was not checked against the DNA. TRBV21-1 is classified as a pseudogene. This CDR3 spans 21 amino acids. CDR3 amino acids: CASSAFTGTSGRPSSYNEQFF. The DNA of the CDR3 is TGTGCCAGCAGCGCCTTCACCGGGACTAGCGGGAGGCCCAGCTCCTACAATGAGCAGTTCTTC.

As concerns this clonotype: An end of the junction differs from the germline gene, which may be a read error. This chain's CDR3 is CASSLARPRYNKQFF. In DNA, the CDR3 is TGTGCCAGCAGCTTAGCTCGACCGCGCTACAATAAGCAGTTCTTC. This chain joins TRBV7-2 and TRBJ2-1; D call uncertain. This CDR3 is 15 amino acids long. Germline V CDR1 and CDR2: SGHTA, FQGNSA.

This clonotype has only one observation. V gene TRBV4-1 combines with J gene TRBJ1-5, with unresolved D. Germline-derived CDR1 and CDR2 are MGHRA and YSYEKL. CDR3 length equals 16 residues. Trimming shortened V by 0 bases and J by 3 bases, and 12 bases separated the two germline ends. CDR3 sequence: CASSQESGRLNQPQHF. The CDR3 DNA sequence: TGCGCCAGCAGCCAAGAATCGGGAAGGCTCAATCAGCCCCAGCATTTT.

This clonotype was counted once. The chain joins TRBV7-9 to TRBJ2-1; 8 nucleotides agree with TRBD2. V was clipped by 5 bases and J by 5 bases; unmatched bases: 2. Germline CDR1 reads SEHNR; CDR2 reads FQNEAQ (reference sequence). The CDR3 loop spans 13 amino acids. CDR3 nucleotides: TGTGCCAGCAGCAAACTAGCGGACAATGAGCAGTTCTTC. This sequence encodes CASSKLADNEQFF.

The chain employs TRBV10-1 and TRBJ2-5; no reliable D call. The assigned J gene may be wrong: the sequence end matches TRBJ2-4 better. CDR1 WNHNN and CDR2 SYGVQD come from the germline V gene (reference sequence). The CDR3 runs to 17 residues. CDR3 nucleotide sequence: TGCGCCAGCAGTGAGGGAACTGGACGCCAGAACAAAAACATTCAGTACTTC. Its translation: CASSEGTGRQNKNIQYF.

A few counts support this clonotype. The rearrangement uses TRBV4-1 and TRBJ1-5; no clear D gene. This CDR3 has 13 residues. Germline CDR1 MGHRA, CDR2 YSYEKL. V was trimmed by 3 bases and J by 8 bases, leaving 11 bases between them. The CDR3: CASSQGRLEPQHF. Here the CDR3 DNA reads TGCGCCAGCAGCCAGGGGAGGTTGGAGCCCCAGCATTTT.

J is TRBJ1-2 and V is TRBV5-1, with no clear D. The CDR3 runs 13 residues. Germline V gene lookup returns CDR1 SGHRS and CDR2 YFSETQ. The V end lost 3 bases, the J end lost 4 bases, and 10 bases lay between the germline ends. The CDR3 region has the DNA TGCGCCAGCAGCTCTGAGGCAGGCTATGGCTACACCTTC. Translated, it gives CASSSEAGYGYTF.

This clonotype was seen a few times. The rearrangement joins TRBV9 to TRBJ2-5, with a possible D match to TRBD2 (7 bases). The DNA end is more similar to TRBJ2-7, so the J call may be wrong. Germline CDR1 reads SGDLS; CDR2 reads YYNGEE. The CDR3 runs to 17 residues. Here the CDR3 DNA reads TGTGCCAGCAGCGAGGGGGGAGGGGCGGGACACTATTACGAGCAGTACTTC. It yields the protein CASSEGGGAGHYYEQYF.

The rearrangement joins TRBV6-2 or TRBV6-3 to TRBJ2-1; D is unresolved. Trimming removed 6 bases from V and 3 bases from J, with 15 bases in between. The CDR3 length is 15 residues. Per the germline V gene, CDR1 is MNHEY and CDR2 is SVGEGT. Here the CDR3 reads CASSQGLNIYNEQFF. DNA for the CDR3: TGTGCCAGCAGCCAAGGGCTTAACATCTACAATGAGCAGTTCTTC.

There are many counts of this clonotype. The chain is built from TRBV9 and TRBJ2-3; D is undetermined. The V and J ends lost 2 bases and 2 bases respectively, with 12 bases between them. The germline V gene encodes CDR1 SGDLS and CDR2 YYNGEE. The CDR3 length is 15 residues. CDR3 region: CASSVRPWPTDTQYF. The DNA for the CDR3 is TGTGCCAGCAGCGTGAGACCATGGCCCACAGATACGCAGTATTTT.